This TCR beta chain was captured by sequencing in a study of blood T cell repertoires in COVID-19. Study information: COVID-19 samples collected from the United States, Italy and Spain covered acute and convalescent phases. PBMCs, B-cell-depleted T cells, or T cells were the source of the cDNA or gDNA that made up the material.

Per the original data handling: Reference gene primer amplification yielded estimated nucleated cell counts. The repertoire was sequenced with immunoSEQ multiplex PCR; TCRdb's copy has only in-frame clones and lacks some. V, J and clone size derive from that table, while D and trimming were established from the DNA sequence. Here the sample spans 130,000 or so clones, roughly 69% being singletons. This clone has only a few counts. The origin of this receptor is a woman in her 70s with acute or convalescent COVID-19. Source material: peripheral blood.

The CDR3 DNA reads as TGTGCCAGCAGCCTGCCGGGGGCGGGAGCTTTAAGGAGCTCCTACAATGAGCAGTTCTTC. Translated: CASSLPGAGALRSSYNEQFF. The rearrangement joins TRBV28 to TRBJ2-1; TRBD2 is a possible D gene (7 bases). The CDR3 sequence is 20 residues long. Looked up from germline, CDR1 is MDHEN and CDR2 is SYDVKM. The V and J ends lost 6 bases and 0 bases respectively, with 27 bases between them.